Listed here are 10 T cell receptor beta chains from one sample, sequenced in a study of cytomegalovirus exposure and HLA in healthy donors (TCRdb year 2017). The method behind the library was the immunoSEQ multiplex PCR assay. The multiplex PCR relied on a mix of 60 forward primers for TCR Vbeta segments and 13 reverse primers for TCR Jbeta segments. Held by TCRdb, this immuneACCESS table contains in-frame sequences only and omits some clones. Under half of the omission traces to an unresolved V gene where checked; the cause of the rest is unknown. This sample is represented by some 160,000 clones; around 80% of them were singletons. The top ten constitute approximately 1.5% of the sample. Sequencing was carried out using PBMCs. Every receptor here comes from a male donor in good health and CMV-seronegative.

This clone was recorded a few times. The chain links TRBV5-5 to TRBJ2-7, with 7 bases that match TRBD1. This CDR3 is 16 amino acids long. The V and J ends lost 0 bases and 0 bases, in that order; junction bases with no gene match: 6. CDR1 SGHKS and CDR2 YYEKEE come from the germline V gene (reference sequence). The CDR3 protein is CASSLDLQGSSYEQYF. In DNA form, the CDR3 reads TGTGCCAGCAGCTTGGACTTACAGGGGAGCTCCTACGAGCAGTACTTC.

This clone was seen a few times. The rearrangement joins TRBV5-6 to TRBJ1-1, with TRBD1 identical over 10 bases. The CDR3 sequence is 14 residues long. J lost 7 bases, V lost 6 bases, and 9 bases had no gene match. Germline V gene sequence: CDR1 SGHDT, CDR2 YYEEEE. This chain's CDR3 is CASIGDRGLGEAFF. CDR3 coding DNA: TGTGCCAGCATCGGCGACAGGGGGCTGGGTGAAGCTTTCTTT.

The rearrangement joins TRBV12-5 to TRBJ1-1; 10 nucleotides align to TRBD1. The germline V gene encodes CDR1 LGHNT and CDR2 FRNRAP. The CDR3 runs 17 residues. Trimming took 1 base from V and 11 from J; bases not matched to a gene: 16. The CDR3 region is CASGLGTSGTGDGEAFF. The DNA of the CDR3 is TGTGCTAGTGGTTTGGGGACCTCCGGGACAGGGGATGGAGAGGCTTTCTTT.

The chain employs TRBV19 and TRBJ2-7, with D possibly being TRBD1 (5 bases). CDR1 and CDR2 from the germline V gene are LNHDA and SQIVND (reference sequence). Trimming removed 9 bases at V and 3 bases at J, with 12 bases between. The CDR3 runs to 12 residues. The CDR3 sequence: CASRGASYEQYF. The CDR3 DNA sequence: TGTGCCAGCCGTGGGGCGAGCTACGAGCAGTACTTC. Together with reference TRBV19 and TRBJ2-7, the CDR3 gives the full variable domain: DGGITQSPKYLFRKEGQNVTLSCEQNLNHDAMYWYRQDPGQGLRLIYYSQIVNDFQKGDIAEGYSVSREKKESFPLTVTSAQKNPTAFYLCASRGASYEQYFGPGTRLTVT.

The chain joins TRBV14 to TRBJ2-7, with 8 bases aligning to TRBD2. With 1 base clipped from V and 2 bases from J, the junction kept 4 bases outside the gene matches. Germline-derived CDR1 and CDR2 are SGHDN and FVKESK. This CDR3 has 15 amino acids. The CDR3 loop is CASSQALAGPYEQYF. In DNA, the CDR3 is TGTGCCAGCAGCCAAGCGCTAGCGGGTCCCTACGAGCAGTACTTC.

The chain recombines TRBV5-1 with TRBJ1-6; D is ambiguous. Germline CDR1 is SGHRS and CDR2 is YFSETQ. V was shortened by 0 bases and J by 7 bases, with 11 bases between the two germline ends. The CDR3 runs to 15 residues. CDR3 bases: TGCGCCAGCAGCTTGGCTCCCGGAGCGAATTCACCCCTCCACTTT. It encodes CASSLAPGANSPLHF. Full variable domain (missing parts from reference TRBV5-1 and TRBJ1-6): KAGVTQTPRYLIKTRGQQVTLSCSPISGHRSVSWYQQTPGQGLQFLFEYFSETQRNKGNFPGRFSGRQFSNSRSEMNVSTLELGDSALYLCASSLAPGANSPLHFGNGTRLTVT.

This chain links TRBV27 with TRBJ2-2, with 8 bases identical to TRBD2. Per the germline V gene, CDR1 is MNHEY and CDR2 is SMNVEV (reference sequence). This CDR3 contains 14 residues. V trimming: 5 bases; J trimming: 3 bases; junction bases outside the gene matches: 2. DNA of the CDR3: TGTGCCAGCAGTCTAGCGGGCCACACCGGGGAGCTGTTTTTT. It translates to CASSLAGHTGELFF.

The rearrangement uses TRBV6-4 and TRBJ2-3, with 10 positions matching TRBD2. The CDR3 sequence is 15 residues long. Per the germline V gene, CDR1 is MRHNA and CDR2 is SNTAGT. The V segment lost 6 bases and the J segment 0 bases; nucleotides outside the gene matches: 3. The CDR3, as DNA: TGTGCCAGCAGAACTAGCGGGGTTAGCACAGATACGCAGTATTTT. It yields the protein CASRTSGVSTDTQYF.

This chain connects TRBV10-3 to TRBJ2-7; D possibly corresponds to TRBD1 (6 bases). The CDR3 extends over 12 amino acids. Germline CDR1 and CDR2: ENHRY and SYGVKD. Trimming stripped 7 bases from V and 7 bases from J, with 14 bases between. CDR3 DNA sequence: TGTGCCATCACCCCAGGGGTGGGAGAGCAGTACTTC. Protein sequence: CAITPGVGEQYF.

The chain recombines TRBV9 with TRBJ2-7; 7 bases are shared with TRBD1. Germline V gene lookup returns CDR1 SGDLS and CDR2 YYNGEE. The CDR3 runs 15 residues. The V and J ends lost 0 bases and 2 bases, in that order; junction bases with no gene match: 5. CDR3 DNA sequence: TGTGCCAGCAGCGTAGGGGCAGGGGGTCCCTACGAGCAGTACTTC. Protein: CASSVGAGGPYEQYF.